The 5 T cell receptor beta chains given below trace back to one sample, sequenced in a study of Graves' ophthalmopathy and Graves' hyperthyroidism. Beta-chain TCR CDR3 regions were amplified from RNA transcripts. Second-round multiplex PCR followed a first-round RT-PCR using HTBI primers. TCRdb reprocessed the multiplex PCR reads via MiXCR and lists one record per CDR3 protein. This table holds approximately 700,000 distinct CDR3 sequences, around 40% found once. Sequences were obtained from peripheral blood. The receptors originated from an adult man with Graves' ophthalmopathy.

This clonotype was seen only a few times. The chain carries TRBV25-1 and TRBJ1-1; 9 bases are shared with TRBD1. J gave up 4 bases and V 5 bases, and 14 bases lay outside the gene matches. The CDR3 length is 17 residues. Germline CDR1 reads MGHDK; CDR2 reads SYGVNS. The CDR3 sequence: CASSYSTSGQGGTEAFF. The CDR3, as DNA: TGTGCCAGCAGTTACTCGACTTCGGGACAGGGTGGCACTGAAGCTTTCTTT. The whole variable domain, remainder taken from reference TRBV25-1 and TRBJ1-1, is EADIYQTPRYLVIGTGKKITLECSQTMGHDKMYWYQQDPGMELHLIHYSYGVNSTEKGDLSSESTVSRIRTEHFPLTLESARPSHTSQYLCASSYSTSGQGGTEAFFGQGTRLTVV.

The chain carries TRBV19 and TRBJ2-3; 7 bases are a match to TRBD2. CDR3 length: 16 residues. The V gene end was trimmed by 6 bases and the J gene end by 4 bases; junction bases not matched to a gene: 13. Germline V CDR1 and CDR2: LNHDA, SQIVND (reference sequence). The CDR3 nucleotides are TGTGCCAGTAGCAGCGTCGGGGGGACTACAGCAGATACGCAGTATTTT. This codes for CASSSVGGTTADTQYF.

Comments on this clonotype: Without the conserved terminal phenylalanine or tryptophan, this CDR3 likely stems from a read error. The J gene is TRBJ2-5, the V gene TRBV7-9; D call uncertain. CDR1 and CDR2 (germline): SEHNR, FQNEAQ (reference sequence). Trimming cost V 5 bases and J 5 bases, with 12 bases left between them. The CDR3 sequence is 13 residues long. The DNA for the CDR3 is TGTGCCAGCAGCCCTAGAGTATCGGAGACCCAGTACCTC. Translated, it gives CASSPRVSETQYL.

This sequence joins TRBV28 and TRBJ2-7, with unresolved D. The CDR3 contains 15 residues. CDR1 is MDHEN, CDR2 SYDVKM, per germline. Trimming pared 3 bases from V and 2 bases from J, leaving 14 bases between. CDR3 amino acids: CASSLDWVATYEQYF. The CDR3 nucleotides read TGTGCCAGCAGTTTGGATTGGGTAGCAACCTACGAGCAGTACTTC.

Comment on this clonotype: A read error may be the cause here, since a much bigger clone is one base away. The chain combines TRBV10-3 with TRBJ2-5, with D possibly matching TRBD2 (5 bases). CDR1 is ENHRY, CDR2 SYGVKD, per germline. This CDR3 has 13 residues. The CDR3 loop reads CASSGLEGETQYF. Written as DNA, the CDR3 is TGTGCCAGCAGTGGGCTAGAGGGAGAGACCCAGTACTTC.